A selection of T cell receptor beta chains follows, all from one sample in a study of blood T cell repertoires in COVID-19. This table comes from immunoSEQ multiplex PCR, and its TCRdb copy is limited to in-frame clones, with some not included. The sample lists 75,000 to 95,000 clones; 60% to 85% were seen once. Source material: peripheral blood. The origin of the receptors is a woman of 80 years or more with active or convalescent COVID-19. Both conserved end residues are part of each CDR3. D genes are given only for firm matches. Not all rows give a size; the values are once, few, many and, for expanded clones, a class.

.,TRBV19,.,TRBJ2-3,CASSILGSSDTQYF,TGTGCCAGTAGTATTCTAGGGAGCTCCGACACGCAGTATTTT
.,TRBV7-8,.,TRBJ2-3,CASSLASGPGTQYF,TGTGCCAGCAGCTTAGCCTCCGGCCCGGGTACGCAGTATTTT
.,TRBV5-4,.,TRBJ2-5,CASSFATSWETQYF,TGTGCCAGCAGCTTTGCGACTAGTTGGGAGACCCAGTACTTC
.,TRBV6-5,.,TRBJ2-7,CASSLKGGSPSYEQYF,TGTGCCAGCAGTTTAAAGGGGGGGTCTCCCTCCTACGAGCAGTACTTC
.,TRBV4-3,.,TRBJ1-5,CASSQDRIGQNSNQPQHF,TGCGCCAGCAGCCAAGATCGAATTGGACAAAATAGCAATCAGCCCCAGCATTTT
TRBD1,TRBV19,.,TRBJ1-2,CASNPRGRGGYTF,TGTGCCAGTAATCCTAGGGGGCGCGGTGGCTACACCTTC
.,TRBV7-6,.,TRBJ2-2,CAGGGYTGELFF,TGTGCCGGCGGAGGGTACACCGGGGAGCTGTTTTTT
TRBD2,TRBV10-3,.,TRBJ2-5,CAISESGGGETQYF,TGTGCCATCAGTGAGAGCGGGGGCGGGGAGACCCAGTACTTC
TRBD2,TRBV4-3,.,TRBJ2-7,CASSQVASGAYEQYF,TGCGCCAGCAGCCAAGTAGCTAGCGGGGCCTACGAGCAGTACTTC
TRBD1,TRBV18,once,TRBJ1-2,CASSPQTGQGNYGYTF,TGTGCCAGCTCACCACAAACGGGACAGGGAAACTATGGCTACACCTTC
TRBD1,TRBV6-2/TRBV6-3,.,TRBJ2-5,CASSNWKIESVQGMKTQYF,TGTGCCAGCAGTAACTGGAAAATCGAGTCGGTACAGGGGATGAAGACCCAGTACTTC
.,TRBV9,.,TRBJ1-4,CASSVAGATNEKLFF,TGTGCCAGCAGCGTAGCCGGTGCAACTAATGAAAAACTGTTTTTT
.,TRBV11-3,.,TRBJ1-1,CASSPGTRREAFF,TGTGCCAGCAGCCCCGGGACAAGACGTGAAGCTTTCTTT
.,TRBV5-1,.,TRBJ2-7,CASSSIGPGNYEQYF,TGCGCCAGCAGCTCAATAGGCCCGGGGAACTACGAGCAGTACTTC
.,TRBV11-3,.,TRBJ2-7,CASSFSGVSYEQYF,TGTGCCAGCAGCTTTAGTGGAGTTTCCTACGAGCAGTACTTC
TRBD1,TRBV5-1,.,TRBJ2-2,CASSPRGLGGQANTGELFF,TGCGCCAGCAGCCCGAGGGGATTGGGGGGACAGGCGAACACCGGGGAGCTGTTTTTT
.,TRBV7-2,few,TRBJ1-3,CASSVDSRTGNTIYF,TGTGCCAGCAGCGTCGACAGCCGAACTGGAAACACCATATATTTT
.,TRBV10-3,.,TRBJ1-2,CAISLDSWGYTF,TGTGCCATCAGCTTGGACAGCTGGGGCTACACCTTC
.,TRBV28,.,TRBJ1-5,CASRQTTIGNQPQHF,TGTGCCAGCAGGCAGACGACAATAGGCAATCAGCCCCAGCATTTT
.,TRBV10-3,few,TRBJ2-2,CAISESMTPGTNTGELFF,TGTGCCATCAGTGAGTCGATGACCCCAGGGACGAACACCGGGGAGCTGTTTTTT
TRBD2,TRBV6-5,.,TRBJ2-2,CASRRLALGELFF,TGTGCCAGCAGAAGACTAGCTCTCGGGGAGCTGTTTTTT
TRBD2,TRBV19,.,TRBJ2-1,CASCPSGGLISYNEQFF,TGTGCCAGTTGTCCTAGCGGGGGCCTAATCTCCTACAATGAGCAGTTCTTC
TRBD2,TRBV18,.,TRBJ2-5,CASSPGTMQETQYF,TGTGCCAGCTCACCTGGGACTATGCAAGAGACCCAGTACTTC
TRBD2,TRBV7-2,.,TRBJ2-1,CASSLARGVEFF,TGTGCCAGCAGCTTAGCTCGGGGGGTGGAGTTCTTC
.,TRBV21-1,.,TRBJ2-1,CASSGTSLYNEQFF,TGTGCCAGCAGTGGGACTAGCCTCTACAATGAGCAGTTCTTC
.,TRBV18,.,TRBJ2-3,CASSPRLDTDTQYF,TGTGCCAGCTCACCGAGACTCGACACAGATACGCAGTATTTT
.,TRBV18,.,TRBJ1-3,CASSQGFPGNTIYF,TGTGCCAGCTCACAGGGGTTCCCTGGAAACACCATATATTTT
TRBD2,TRBV6-5,.,TRBJ2-7,CASSLTSGGTYEQYF,TGTGCCAGCAGCTTGACTAGCGGGGGGACCTACGAGCAGTACTTC
.,TRBV25-1,.,TRBJ1-4,CASSDSGVANEKLFF,TGTGCCAGCAGTGATTCCGGGGTGGCTAATGAAAAACTGTTTTTT
TRBD2,TRBV7-2,.,TRBJ2-1,CASSFYSGPVDEQFF,TGTGCCAGCAGCTTTTATAGCGGGCCGGTAGATGAGCAGTTCTTC
.,TRBV7-9,.,TRBJ2-7,CASSFGLGHYEQYF,TGTGCCAGCAGCTTCGGACTGGGCCACTACGAGCAGTACTTC
TRBD2,TRBV28,.,TRBJ2-7,CASSPWAAGVVSEQYF,TGTGCCAGCAGTCCTTGGGCAGCGGGAGTGGTGAGCGAGCAGTACTTC
TRBD1,TRBV19,.,TRBJ1-5,CASSIGQGAQPQHF,TGTGCCAGTAGTATTGGACAGGGGGCTCAGCCCCAGCATTTT
.,TRBV14,.,TRBJ1-1,CASSRALNTEAFF,TGTGCCAGCAGCCGAGCATTGAACACTGAAGCTTTCTTT
TRBD1,TRBV28,.,TRBJ1-5,CASSQGGLGGNQPQHF,TGTGCCAGCAGCCAGGGGGGACTTGGGGGCAATCAGCCCCAGCATTTT
.,TRBV12-3/TRBV12-4,.,TRBJ2-7,CASSFSRRELDF,TGTGCCAGCAGTTTTTCAAGACGGGAGTTAGACTTC
.,TRBV5-6,few,TRBJ1-1,CASSPLGQWGNTEAFF,TGTGCCAGCAGCCCCTTAGGACAGTGGGGTAACACTGAAGCTTTCTTT
TRBD2,TRBV10-3,few,TRBJ2-3,CAISEAASGLSRTDTQYF,TGTGCCATCAGTGAAGCGGCTAGCGGGCTTAGTCGCACAGATACGCAGTATTTT
TRBD1,TRBV19,.,TRBJ1-1,CASRRQGTTEAFF,TGTGCCAGTAGGAGACAGGGGACCACTGAAGCTTTCTTT
.,TRBV7-9,once,TRBJ1-1,CASSLGHSYMNTEAFF,TGTGCCAGCAGCTTAGGTCACAGCTACATGAACACTGAAGCTTTCTTT
TRBD1,TRBV9,.,TRBJ1-1,CASSAPTGMNTEAFF,TGTGCCAGCAGCGCTCCGACAGGGATGAACACTGAAGCTTTCTTT
.,TRBV6-5,.,TRBJ1-1,CASKTGGLTQAFF,TGTGCCAGCAAGACGGGGGGGCTGACCCAAGCTTTCTTT
.,TRBV7-9,.,TRBJ2-3,CASSLPRGSTDTQYF,TGTGCCAGCAGCTTACCTCGGGGGAGCACAGATACGCAGTATTTT
TRBD2,TRBV5-1,.,TRBJ2-1,CASSFGLAGYNEQFF,TGCGCCAGCAGCTTCGGACTAGCGGGATACAATGAGCAGTTCTTC
TRBD1,TRBV5-4,.,TRBJ2-1,CASSSEDRGRDEQFF,TGTGCCAGCAGCTCCGAGGACAGGGGGAGGGATGAGCAGTTCTTC
.,TRBV24-1,.,TRBJ2-5,CATGREREETQYF,TGTGCCACCGGCAGGGAGCGGGAAGAGACCCAGTACTTC
.,TRBV9,.,TRBJ1-2,CASSDSGGYTF,TGTGCCAGCAGCGACTCGGGGGGCTACACCTTC
TRBD1,TRBV6-5,few,TRBJ2-1,CAGKGQGMSNEQFF,TGTGCCGGGAAGGGACAGGGAATGTCCAATGAGCAGTTCTTC
.,TRBV2,.,TRBJ1-2,CASNWPTGDSLNYGYTF,TGTGCCAGCAATTGGCCGACAGGCGACAGTCTTAACTATGGCTACACCTTC